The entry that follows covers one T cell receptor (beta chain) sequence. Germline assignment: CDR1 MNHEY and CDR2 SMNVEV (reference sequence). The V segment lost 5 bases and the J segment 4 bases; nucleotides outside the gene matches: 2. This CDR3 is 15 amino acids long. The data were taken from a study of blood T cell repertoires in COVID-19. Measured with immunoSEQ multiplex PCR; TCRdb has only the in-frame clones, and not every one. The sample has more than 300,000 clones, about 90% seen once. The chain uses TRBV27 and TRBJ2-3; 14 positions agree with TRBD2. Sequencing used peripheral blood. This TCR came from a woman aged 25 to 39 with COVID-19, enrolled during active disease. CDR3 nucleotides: TGTGCCAGCAGTCGGGGACTAGCGGGAGCAGATACGCAGTATTTT. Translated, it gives CASSRGLAGADTQYF.